This TCR beta chain was sequenced in a study of human T cells and chemical hapten exposure. CDR3 length: 15 residues. Germline lookup yields CDR1 SGHAT and CDR2 FQNNGV. V was pared by 5 bases and J by 5 bases, with 15 bases between. TCRdb reprocessed the RACE reads via MiXCR and lists one record per CDR3 protein. The sample has roughly 80,000 distinct CDR3 sequences, approximately 14% seen once; the top ten hold roughly 4.8%. As for time point: pre-sensitization, week 0. Specified treatment: therapeutic diphenylcyclopropenone sensitization with weekly scalp DPC. Alopecia patients deemed DPC-suitable, aged 18 to 70, excluding pregnancy.

The sequence came from a woman between 50 and 59 years old with alopecia areata. Some clones in this sample may be carry-over from other donors' samples. The material was whole blood, obtained in connection with sensitization to the hapten diphenylcyclopropenone (DPC). The genes are TRBV11-2 and TRBJ2-2; perhaps TRBD1 as D (6 bases). CDR3 DNA: TGTGCCAGCAGCCCCAGACAGGCAGCAACCGGGGAGCTGTTTTTT. Translation gives CASSPRQAATGELFF.